Here is one T cell receptor (beta chain) with its context. Its specificity is unknown. Antigen-specific CD4+ T cells were expanded (with viral peptide pools) by the ViraFEST assay ahead of sequencing. Subsequent to less than 13 days of culture, CD4+ T cells were isolated. Either the mRNA-1273 or the BNT162b2 vaccine was given to participants as two doses. The record originates from a study of vaccination effects on CD4 cells after COVID-19. Assay: immunoSEQ multiplex PCR; the TCRdb copy retains only in-frame clones and omits some. The sample yields 70,000 to 85,000 clones, around 81% seen once. CDR1 LGHDT and CDR2 YNNKEL come from the germline V gene (reference sequence). CDR3 length: 13 residues. The V and J ends lost 1 base and 8 bases respectively, with 8 bases between them. Study-level points and caveats: Convalescent patients numbered few in the study; early post-infection timepoints were missing entirely. Researchers report that only 1 of 255 vaccine-induced clones in healthy vaccinees cross-reacted with common cold coronaviruses.

This clonotype was sampled from a human donor who received a COVID-19 vaccine. The sample was CD4+ T cells from PBMCs cultured with HCoV-229E spike peptides, taken after COVID-19 vaccination. This sequence joins TRBV3-1 (or the pseudogene TRBV3-2) and TRBJ2-2; D not certain. The CDR3 region has the DNA TGTGCCAGCAGCCAAGGAGGCATAGGGGAGCTGTTTTTT. This encodes CASSQGGIGELFF.